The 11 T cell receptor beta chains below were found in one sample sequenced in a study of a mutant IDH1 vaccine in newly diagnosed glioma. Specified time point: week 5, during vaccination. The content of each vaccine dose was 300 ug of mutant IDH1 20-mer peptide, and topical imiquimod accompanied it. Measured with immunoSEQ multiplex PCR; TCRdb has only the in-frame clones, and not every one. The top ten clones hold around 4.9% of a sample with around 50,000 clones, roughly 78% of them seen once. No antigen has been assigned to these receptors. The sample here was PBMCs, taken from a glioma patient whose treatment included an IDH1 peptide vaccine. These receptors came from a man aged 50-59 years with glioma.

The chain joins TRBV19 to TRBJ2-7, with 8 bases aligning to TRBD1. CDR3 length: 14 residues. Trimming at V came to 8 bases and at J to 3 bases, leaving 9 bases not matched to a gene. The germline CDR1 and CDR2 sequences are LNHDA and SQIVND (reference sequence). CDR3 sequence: CASSPGTGDYEQYF. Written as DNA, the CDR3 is TGTGCCAGTTCCCCCGGGACAGGAGACTACGAGCAGTACTTC.

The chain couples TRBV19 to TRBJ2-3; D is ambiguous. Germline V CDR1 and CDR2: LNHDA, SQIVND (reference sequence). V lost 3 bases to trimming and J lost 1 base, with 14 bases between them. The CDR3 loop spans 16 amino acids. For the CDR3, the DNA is TGTGCCAGTAGTATCGCGGCCCTCCGAGGCACAGATACGCAGTATTTT. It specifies CASSIAALRGTDTQYF. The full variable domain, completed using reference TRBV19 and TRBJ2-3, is DGGITQSPKYLFRKEGQNVTLSCEQNLNHDAMYWYRQDPGQGLRLIYYSQIVNDFQKGDIAEGYSVSREKKESFPLTVTSAQKNPTAFYLCASSIAALRGTDTQYFGPGTRLTVL.

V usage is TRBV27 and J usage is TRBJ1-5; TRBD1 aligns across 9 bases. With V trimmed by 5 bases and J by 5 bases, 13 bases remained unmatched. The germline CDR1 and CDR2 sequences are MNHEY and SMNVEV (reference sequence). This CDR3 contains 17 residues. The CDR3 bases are TGTGCCAGCAGTCCCGCAAACAGGGGGCTTTTTTATCAGCCCCAGCATTTT. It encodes CASSPANRGLFYQPQHF.

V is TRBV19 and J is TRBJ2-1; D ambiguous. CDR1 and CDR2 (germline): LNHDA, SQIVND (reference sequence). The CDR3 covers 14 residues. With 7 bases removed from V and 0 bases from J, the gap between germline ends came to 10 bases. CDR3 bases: TGTGCCAGTAATGGGCAGGTCTCCTACAATGAGCAGTTCTTC. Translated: CASNGQVSYNEQFF.

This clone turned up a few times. Here the CDR3 DNA reads TGTGCCAGTAGTATGATTAAGGGAGTCACTGAAGCTTTCTTT. It yields the protein CASSMIKGVTEAFF. J is TRBJ1-1 and V is TRBV19; D gene uncertain. Per the germline V gene, CDR1 is LNHDA and CDR2 is SQIVND (reference sequence). Trimming took off 3 bases at V and 4 bases at J, with 12 bases between the two ends. The CDR3 totals 14 residues.

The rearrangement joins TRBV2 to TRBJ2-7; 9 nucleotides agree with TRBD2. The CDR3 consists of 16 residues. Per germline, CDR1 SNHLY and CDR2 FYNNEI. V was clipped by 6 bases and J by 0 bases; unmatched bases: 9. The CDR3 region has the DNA TGTGCCAGCAGCCAATCGACTAGCGGAACCTCCTACGAGCAGTACTTC. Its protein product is CASSQSTSGTSYEQYF.

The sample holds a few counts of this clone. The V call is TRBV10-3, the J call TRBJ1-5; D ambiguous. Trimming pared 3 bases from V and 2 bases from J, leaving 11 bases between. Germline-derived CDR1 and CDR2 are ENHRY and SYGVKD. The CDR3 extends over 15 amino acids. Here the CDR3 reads CAISESSKGNQPQHF. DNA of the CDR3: TGTGCCATCAGTGAAAGTAGTAAGGGCAATCAGCCCCAGCATTTT.

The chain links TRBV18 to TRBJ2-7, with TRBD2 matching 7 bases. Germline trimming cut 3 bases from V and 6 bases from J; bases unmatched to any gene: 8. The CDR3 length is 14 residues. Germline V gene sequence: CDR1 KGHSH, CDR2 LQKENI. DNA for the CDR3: TGTGCCAGCTCACCTGCGGGGGACCGGAGCGAGCAGTACTTC. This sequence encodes CASSPAGDRSEQYF.

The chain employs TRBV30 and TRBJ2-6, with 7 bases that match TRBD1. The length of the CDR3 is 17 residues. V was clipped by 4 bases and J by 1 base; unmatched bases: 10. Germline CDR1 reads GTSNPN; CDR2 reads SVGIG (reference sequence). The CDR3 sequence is CAWIRQGFLSGANVLTF. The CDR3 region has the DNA TGTGCCTGGATACGACAGGGATTTTTATCTGGGGCCAACGTCCTGACTTTC.

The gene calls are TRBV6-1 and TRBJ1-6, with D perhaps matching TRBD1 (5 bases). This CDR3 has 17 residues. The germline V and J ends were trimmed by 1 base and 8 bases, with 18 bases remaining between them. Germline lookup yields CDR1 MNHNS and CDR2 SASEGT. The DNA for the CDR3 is TGTGCCAGCAGTGAAGGCGGGGGTAACCGGGTCCATTCACCCCTCCACTTT. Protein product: CASSEGGGNRVHSPLHF.

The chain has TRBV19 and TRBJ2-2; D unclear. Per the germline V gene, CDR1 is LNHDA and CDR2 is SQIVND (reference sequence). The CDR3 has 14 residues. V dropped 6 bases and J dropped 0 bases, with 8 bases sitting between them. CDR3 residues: CASRAVANTGELFF. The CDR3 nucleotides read TGTGCCAGTAGGGCGGTCGCGAACACCGGGGAGCTGTTTTTT.